The 15 T cell receptor beta chains presented below share a single source sample, sequenced in a study of cytomegalovirus exposure and HLA in healthy donors. PCR was performed using 60 Vbeta and 13 Jbeta primers. Only in-frame clones appear in the TCRdb table, and some are missing; sequencing was by immunoSEQ multiplex PCR. This table has 50,000 or so clones, approximately 80% appearing once. Specimen: PBMCs. The origin of the receptors is a female donor in good health and CMV-seronegative.

This clone came up once. The chain recombines TRBV4-1 with TRBJ2-7; 14 nucleotides line up with TRBD2. Trimming took 6 bases from V and 7 from J; bases not matched to a gene: 20. Per the germline V gene, CDR1 is MGHRA and CDR2 is YSYEKL. The CDR3 sequence is 19 residues long. CDR3 DNA: TGCGCCAGCAGTCCTCTACGACTAGCGGGGGGGCTACAGGAATGGGAGCAGTACTTC. Amino acid sequence: CASSPLRLAGGLQEWEQYF.

The chain joins TRBV19 to TRBJ2-5, with TRBD2 as a possible D gene (6 bases). Matching the DNA end better, TRBJ2-7 makes the J call doubtful. Germline V gives CDR1 LNHDA, CDR2 SQIVND (reference sequence). This CDR3 is 14 amino acids long. CDR3 amino acids: CASSHPGLVYEQYF. Here the CDR3 DNA reads TGTGCCAGTAGTCACCCGGGACTCGTCTACGAGCAGTACTTC.

This clone came up once. The J gene is TRBJ1-2, the V gene TRBV6-4, with 12 bases matching TRBD1. The CDR3 runs 16 residues. V gave up 2 bases and J gave up 7 bases; unmatched junction bases: 8. Germline lookup yields CDR1 MRHNA and CDR2 SNTAGT. CDR3 nucleotide sequence: TGTGCCAGCAGTGACGTACCGGGACAGGGGGCGCTTGGCTACACCTTC. This encodes CASSDVPGQGALGYTF.

The chain uses TRBV4-2 and TRBJ2-7; 9 bases line up with TRBD2. This CDR3 has 17 residues. Germline loops: CDR1 LGHNA, CDR2 YNFKEQ. V shed 4 bases, J shed 7 bases, and the junction held 17 bases outside the gene matches. CDR3 nucleotide sequence: TGTGCCAGCAGCCCCCGGGGTCCTGCGGGGGGGCTTGGAGAGCAGTACTTC. Protein product: CASSPRGPAGGLGEQYF.

The chain couples TRBV11-3 to TRBJ2-7; 8 nucleotides agree with TRBD2. V gave up 5 bases and J gave up 7 bases; unmatched junction bases: 13. CDR1 is SGHNT, CDR2 YENEEA, per germline. The CDR3 spans 15 residues. CDR3 in amino acids: CASSRNPSGGEEQYF. The CDR3 bases are TGTGCCAGCAGCCGAAACCCCAGCGGGGGAGAAGAGCAGTACTTC.

The chain couples TRBV6-5 to TRBJ1-2; 9 nucleotides match TRBD1. Germline values: CDR1 MNHEY, CDR2 SVGAGI. Germline trimming cut 0 bases from V and 6 bases from J; bases unmatched to any gene: 5. The CDR3 contains 15 residues. The CDR3 DNA follows: TGTGCCAGCAGTTACTCGTTTCGACAGGGGGATGGCTACACCTTC. It translates to CASSYSFRQGDGYTF.

This clone is a singleton in its sample. This rearrangement joins TRBV6-1 to TRBJ2-7; 8 bases align to TRBD1. Trimming removed 2 bases from V and 7 bases from J; junction bases left unmatched: 13. The CDR3 has 16 residues. Germline CDR1 reads MNHNS; CDR2 reads SASEGT. CDR3 in DNA: TGTGCCAGCAGTGAATCGGACAGGGCCCTCGTGGCGGAGCAGTACTTC. Its protein product is CASSESDRALVAEQYF.

This clone was counted once. The CDR3 nucleotides read TGTGCCAGCGACGGGGGAGGGGCGGCCTCCTACGAGCAGTACTTC. Translating gives CASDGGGAASYEQYF. The chain links TRBV28 to TRBJ2-7, with 7 bases that match TRBD2. Germline CDR1 is MDHEN and CDR2 is SYDVKM. The CDR3 has 15 amino acids. The V gene end was trimmed by 8 bases and the J gene end by 0 bases; junction bases not matched to a gene: 10.

This clone was detected only once. V is TRBV11-3 and J is TRBJ2-1, with 14 nucleotides matching TRBD2. The V segment lost 5 bases and the J segment 4 bases; nucleotides outside the gene matches: 4. CDR3 length: 16 residues. Germline CDR1 SGHNT, CDR2 YENEEA. The CDR3 region is CASSPTSGRAYNEQFF. The CDR3 DNA is TGTGCCAGCAGCCCGACTAGCGGGAGGGCTTACAATGAGCAGTTCTTC.

This chain joins TRBV4-2 and TRBJ1-1; D call uncertain. The CDR3 length is 13 residues. The V gene lost 1 base and the J gene lost 3 bases, with 6 bases spanning the gap. Per the germline V gene, CDR1 is LGHNA and CDR2 is YNFKEQ. In DNA, the CDR3 is TGTGCCAGCAGCCAAGTGGGAGACACTGAAGCTTTCTTT. Translation: CASSQVGDTEAFF.

This clone was observed once. The chain's CDR3 is CASRRQLLSGEQYF. The CDR3 DNA sequence: TGTGCCAGTAGACGGCAGCTACTGTCGGGTGAGCAGTACTTC. The gene calls are TRBV28 and TRBJ2-7; D gene ambiguous. There are 14 residues in the CDR3. CDR1 MDHEN and CDR2 SYDVKM come from the germline V gene. V was cut by 9 bases and J by 7 bases, with 22 bases left in between. Supplemented by reference TRBV28 and TRBJ2-7, the full variable domain reads DVKVTQSSRYLVKRTGEKVFLECVQDMDHENMFWYRQDPGLGLRLIYFSYDVKMKEKGDIPEGYSVSREKKERFSLILESASTNQTSMYLCASRRQLLSGEQYFGPGTRLTVT.

The chain uses TRBV28 and TRBJ1-5; TRBD1 matches 10 bases. This CDR3 is built from 16 residues. Germline CDR1 MDHEN, CDR2 SYDVKM. V trimming: 5 bases; J trimming: 2 bases; junction bases outside the gene matches: 6. The CDR3: CASSHRQGAGNQPQHF. The CDR3 DNA is TGTGCCAGCAGTCACCGACAGGGGGCTGGCAATCAGCCCCAGCATTTT.

The V and J genes are TRBV4-2 and TRBJ1-1, with a tentative D call TRBD1 (5 bases). Germline V gene sequence: CDR1 LGHNA, CDR2 YNFKEQ. V lost 1 base and J 4 bases, leaving 10 bases between the germline ends. This CDR3 contains 14 residues. The CDR3 region has the DNA TGTGCCAGCAGCCAAGCCTTGACAGCCACTGAAGCTTTCTTT. Its protein product is CASSQALTATEAFF.

This clone was seen a single time. This chain links TRBV5-1 with TRBJ2-1, with TRBD1 identical over 8 bases. The CDR3 consists of 16 residues. Germline CDR1 SGHRS, CDR2 YFSETQ. The trim removed 4 bases at V and 2 bases at J, leaving 8 bases unmatched. This CDR3 is CASSPYSGGAYNEQFF. The CDR3, as DNA: TGCGCCAGCAGCCCCTATTCAGGGGGCGCCTACAATGAGCAGTTCTTC.

The CDR3 coding sequence is TGTGCCAGCAGCTTGGAGCCAGGGGGCGAGTCGTATGGCTACACCTTC. Protein sequence: CASSLEPGGESYGYTF. The chain joins TRBV5-6 to TRBJ1-2, with 8 positions matching TRBD1. With 0 bases clipped from V and 5 bases from J, the junction kept 9 bases outside the gene matches. This CDR3 spans 16 amino acids. The germline CDR1 and CDR2 sequences are SGHDT and YYEEEE.